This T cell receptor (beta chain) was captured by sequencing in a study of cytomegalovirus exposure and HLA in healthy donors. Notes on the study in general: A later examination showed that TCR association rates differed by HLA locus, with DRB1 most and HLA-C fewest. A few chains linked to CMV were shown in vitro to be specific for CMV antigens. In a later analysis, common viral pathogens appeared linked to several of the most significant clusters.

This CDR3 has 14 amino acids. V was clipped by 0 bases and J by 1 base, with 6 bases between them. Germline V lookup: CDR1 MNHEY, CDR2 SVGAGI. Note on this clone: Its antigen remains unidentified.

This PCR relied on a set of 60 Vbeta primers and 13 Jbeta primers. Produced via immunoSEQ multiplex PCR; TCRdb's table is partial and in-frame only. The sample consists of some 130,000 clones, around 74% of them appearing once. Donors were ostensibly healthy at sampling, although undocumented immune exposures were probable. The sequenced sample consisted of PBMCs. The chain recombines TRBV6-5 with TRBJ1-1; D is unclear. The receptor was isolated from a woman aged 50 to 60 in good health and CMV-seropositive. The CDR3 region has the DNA TGTGCCAGCAGTTACTCTCTCGGGAACACTGAAGCTTTCTTT. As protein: CASSYSLGNTEAFF.